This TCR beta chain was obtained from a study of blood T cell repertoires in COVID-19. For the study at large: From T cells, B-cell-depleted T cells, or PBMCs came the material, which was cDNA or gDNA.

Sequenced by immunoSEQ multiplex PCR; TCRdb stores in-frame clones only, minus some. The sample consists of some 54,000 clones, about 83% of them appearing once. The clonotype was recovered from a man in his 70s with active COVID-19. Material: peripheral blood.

The CDR3 sequence is CASSGASGIYNEQFF. The CDR3 DNA sequence: TGTGCCAGCAGCGGGGCTAGCGGGATTTACAATGAGCAGTTCTTC. The chain carries TRBV5-4 and TRBJ2-1; 9 bases match TRBD2. Trimming took 4 bases from V and 4 from J; bases not matched to a gene: 6. Germline V gene sequence: CDR1 SGHNT, CDR2 YYREEE (reference sequence). CDR3 length: 15 residues.